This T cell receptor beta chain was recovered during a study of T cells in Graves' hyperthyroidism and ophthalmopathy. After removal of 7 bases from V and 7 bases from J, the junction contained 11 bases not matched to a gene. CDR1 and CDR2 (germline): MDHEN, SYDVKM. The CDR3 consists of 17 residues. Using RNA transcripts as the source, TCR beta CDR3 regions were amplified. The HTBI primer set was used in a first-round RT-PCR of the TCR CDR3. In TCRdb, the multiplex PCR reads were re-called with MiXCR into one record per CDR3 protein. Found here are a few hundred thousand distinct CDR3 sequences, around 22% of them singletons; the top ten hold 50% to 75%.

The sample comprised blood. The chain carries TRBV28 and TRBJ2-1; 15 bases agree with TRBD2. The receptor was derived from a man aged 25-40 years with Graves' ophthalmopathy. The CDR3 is CASTPERGLAGGNEQFF. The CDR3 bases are TGTGCCAGCACCCCGGAGAGGGGACTAGCGGGGGGAAATGAGCAGTTCTTC.